These T cell receptor beta chains were read from a single sample in a study of T cell repertoires in cytomegalovirus infection. TCRdb reanalysed the reads using MiXCR and keeps one entry per CDR3 protein. The profile shows 200,000 to 300,000 distinct CDR3 sequences, around 8.7% of them singletons. Sequencing input: PBMCs. These TCRs come from a human donor in good health (CMV status not recorded). Some clones in this sample may be carry-over from other donors' samples. CDR3s include the opening cysteine and the closing phenylalanine or tryptophan. The order of the fields is clone size, V gene, J gene, D gene, CDR3 protein, CDR3 DNA. The D gene is left open where the match is weak. Clone size is not always given. Where it is, it says once, few, many or a class for expanded clones.

.,TRBV19,TRBJ2-5,TRBD2,CASSLILAGMYQETQYF,TGTGCCAGTAGTTTGATTCTAGCGGGCATGTACCAAGAGACCCAGTACTTC
few,TRBV30,TRBJ2-7,TRBD2,CAWTVGGSYEQYF,TGTGCCTGGACCGTCGGGGGGTCCTACGAGCAGTACTTC
.,TRBV24-1,TRBJ1-1,.,CATSDSPEEAMNTEAFF,TGTGCCACCAGTGATTCCCCTGAGGAGGCGATGAACACTGAAGCTTTCTTT
many,TRBV7-2,TRBJ2-1,.,CASSFAGYNEQFF,TGTGCCAGCAGCTTCGCAGGCTACAATGAGCAGTTCTTC
few,TRBV12-5,TRBJ1-5,TRBD1,CASGGWTGGNNQPQHF,TGTGCTAGTGGTGGGTGGACAGGGGGTAATAATCAGCCCCAGCATTTT
few,TRBV6-2/TRBV6-3,TRBJ1-1,.,CASKLFVMNTEAFF,TGTGCCAGCAAATTGTTCGTGATGAACACTGAAGCTTTCTTT
.,TRBV6-4,TRBJ2-3,TRBD2,CASSEAGVTDTQYF,TGTGCCAGCAGTGAGGCGGGAGTCACAGATACGCAGTATTTT
.,TRBV20-1,TRBJ2-5,.,CSARVVGVGAQYF,TGCAGTGCTAGAGTTGTGGGGGTAGGGGCCCAGTACTTC
many,TRBV7-2,TRBJ2-3,TRBD2,CASSRSLAASTDTQYF,TGTGCCAGCAGCCGTTCTCTAGCGGCTAGCACAGATACGCAGTATTTT
many,TRBV7-8,TRBJ1-2,TRBD1,CASSLPGTGGRYGYTF,TGTGCCAGCAGCTTACCAGGGACAGGGGGCCGCTATGGCTACACCTTC
many,TRBV7-8,TRBJ2-1,.,CASSLDRNNEQFF,TGTGCCAGCAGCTTGGACAGAAACAATGAGCAGTTCTTC
many,TRBV10-3,TRBJ1-5,.,CAISSGANQPQHF,TGTGCCATATCATCAGGGGCCAATCAGCCCCAGCATTTT
many,TRBV29-1,TRBJ2-1,TRBD1,CSVSRGVGQVNEQFF,TGCAGCGTTTCCCGCGGCGTGGGACAGGTGAATGAGCAGTTCTTC
many,TRBV7-2,TRBJ1-5,.,CASRLGSQNNQPQHF,TGTGCCAGCAGACTAGGTTCACAGAACAATCAGCCCCAGCATTTT
.,TRBV7-2,TRBJ2-3,TRBD2,CASSRTSGRNFEDTQYF,TGTGCCAGCAGCCGGACTAGCGGGAGGAATTTTGAAGATACGCAGTATTTT
many,TRBV20-1,TRBJ2-2,TRBD2,CSARSVLAANTGELFF,TGCAGTGCTAGATCCGTACTAGCGGCAAACACCGGGGAGCTGTTTTTT
many,TRBV6-2/TRBV6-3,TRBJ2-1,.,CASSYLTTGKQFF,TGTGCCAGCAGTTACCTGACGACAGGCAAGCAGTTCTTC
few,TRBV6-1,TRBJ1-1,.,CASSGATEMNTEAFF,TGTGCCAGCAGTGGGGCGACAGAGATGAACACTGAAGCTTTCTTT
many,TRBV12-3/TRBV12-4,TRBJ1-1,.,CASTLTDTNTEAFF,TGTGCCAGCACCTTGACAGACACGAACACTGAAGCTTTCTTT
few,TRBV6-1,TRBJ1-3,TRBD1,CASSEPGQPGNTIYF,TGTGCCAGCAGCGAACCGGGACAGCCTGGAAACACCATATATTTT
many,TRBV27,TRBJ1-5,.,CASSRTVGSNQPQHF,TGTGCCAGCAGTCGGACGGTAGGAAGCAATCAGCCCCAGCATTTT
many,TRBV28,TRBJ2-5,TRBD2,CASRRSTSGGRETQYF,TGTGCCAGCAGGCGCTCTACTAGCGGGGGGAGAGAGACCCAGTACTTC
many,TRBV7-2,TRBJ1-1,.,CASSLSIDTEAFF,TGTGCCAGCAGCCTTAGTATTGACACTGAAGCTTTCTTT
few,TRBV29-1,TRBJ2-2,.,CSVVGTGELFF,TGCAGCGTTGTAGGGACCGGGGAGCTGTTTTTT
.,TRBV5-6,TRBJ2-5,TRBD2,CASSLGTPGGGQYF,TGTGCCAGCAGCTTGGGGACGCCGGGGGGTGGCCAGTACTTC
few,TRBV20-1,TRBJ1-2,.,CSARVGGGRGYTF,TGCAGTGCTAGAGTAGGGGGGGGTAGGGGCTACACCTTC
many,TRBV2,TRBJ2-5,TRBD1,CASSPGQEHQETQYF,TGTGCCAGCAGTCCCGGACAGGAGCACCAAGAGACCCAGTACTTC